One sample yielded the 14 T cell receptor beta chains listed below, sequenced in a study of T-cell reconstitution after alpha-beta-depleted transplantation in children. Unique molecular identifiers were used to barcode this TCRbeta library. TCRdb ran MiXCR on the PCR reads and lists one entry per CDR3 protein. This sample has around 600,000 distinct CDR3 sequences, with 8% to 11% found just once. Sequencing was performed on PBMCs from the stem cell graft donor, taken from the stem cell graft. These receptors all stem from a human donor who donated a stem cell graft to a child with acute myeloid leukemia.

This clonotype turned up a few times. This rearrangement joins TRBV27 to TRBJ2-1; D ambiguous. The germline V gene encodes CDR1 MNHEY and CDR2 SMNVEV (reference sequence). The CDR3 consists of 17 residues. Trimming removed 3 bases at V and 11 bases at J, with 26 bases between. The CDR3 protein is CASSLPGSRFDGVKQFF. The DNA for the CDR3 is TGTGCCAGCAGTTTGCCCGGTTCTCGCTTTGATGGGGTAAAGCAGTTCTTC.

Here the CDR3 reads CASSFARDSEETQYF. CDR3 sequence (DNA): TGTGCCAGCAGCTTTGCCCGGGACTCCGAAGAGACCCAGTACTTC. The chain couples TRBV13 to TRBJ2-5; D might be TRBD2 (6 bases). The CDR3 has 15 amino acids. Germline CDR1 reads PRHDT; CDR2 reads FYEKMQ (reference sequence). Trimming took 3 bases from V and 3 from J, leaving 14 bases between them.

J is TRBJ2-1 and V is TRBV15; D gene ambiguous. The CDR3 runs 17 residues. The V end lost 0 bases, the J end lost 3 bases, and 15 bases lay between the germline ends. CDR1 and CDR2 from the germline V gene are LNHNV and YYDKDF (reference sequence). CDR3 loop: CATSRDPFDGIYNEQFF. CDR3 nucleotide sequence: TGTGCCACCAGCAGAGATCCCTTTGACGGCATCTACAATGAGCAGTTCTTC.

The chain couples TRBV27 to TRBJ1-4, with D perhaps TRBD1 (6 bases). The CDR3 consists of 14 residues. The V and J ends lost 7 bases and 7 bases respectively, with 16 bases between them. Germline CDR1 is MNHEY and CDR2 is SMNVEV (reference sequence). Here the CDR3 reads CASTRTGIGEKLFF. CDR3 coding DNA: TGTGCCAGCACCCGAACAGGGATAGGTGAAAAACTGTTTTTT.

The chain employs TRBV7-8 and TRBJ2-1, with D unresolved. CDR1 SGHVS and CDR2 FQNEAQ come from the germline V gene. V gave up 6 bases and J gave up 9 bases, with 12 bases separating them. This CDR3 is built from 12 residues. The CDR3: CASRLGLVEQFF. CDR3 nucleotides: TGTGCCAGCAGGCTCGGGTTGGTTGAGCAGTTCTTC.

The chain is built from TRBV12-3 or TRBV12-4 and TRBJ2-1; the match to TRBD2 covers 12 bases. The CDR3 consists of 16 residues. With V trimmed by 0 bases and J by 7 bases, 4 bases remained unmatched. CDR3 in DNA: TGTGCCAGCAGTTTAGCGTCTAGCGGGAGGGGAAATGAGCAGTTCTTC. Protein sequence: CASSLASSGRGNEQFF.

This clonotype was observed a few times. The CDR3 coding sequence is TGTGCCAGCAGCCCCCATGGGAGTGGGGCTGAAGCTTTCTTT. Amino acid sequence: CASSPHGSGAEAFF. The chain couples TRBV7-2 to TRBJ1-1; the D is unclear. Germline CDR1 is SGHTA and CDR2 is FQGNSA. The germline V and J ends were trimmed by 5 bases and 6 bases, with 16 bases remaining between them. This CDR3 contains 14 residues.

The V gene is TRBV6-2 or TRBV6-3, the J gene TRBJ2-5, with 9 nucleotides matching TRBD1. Germline loops: CDR1 MNHEY, CDR2 SVGEGT. Trimming cost V 0 bases and J 3 bases; bases outside gene matches: 8. The CDR3 is made up of 17 amino acids. CDR3 residues: CASSYSGTGTKEETQYF. The CDR3 DNA reads TGTGCCAGCAGTTACTCGGGGACAGGGACGAAAGAAGAGACCCAGTACTTC.

In regard to this clonotype: One end of the junction varies from germline; a read error may be responsible. The J gene is TRBJ2-7, the V gene TRBV20-1; D is possibly TRBD1 or TRBD2 (6 bases each). This CDR3 spans 16 amino acids. Germline V gene data show CDR1 as DFQATT and CDR2 as SNEGSKA (reference sequence). The CDR3, as DNA: TGCTGTGCCACGTCCCCCGGGAGACAGGCGGGCTACGAGCAGTACTTC. Encoded protein: CCATSPGRQAGYEQYF.

J is TRBJ1-4 and V is TRBV29-1; D not certain. V lost 0 bases and J lost 7, with 12 bases in between. The CDR3 has 14 amino acids. Germline CDR1 reads SQVTM; CDR2 reads ANQGSEA. For the CDR3, the DNA is TGCAGCGTTGAAGACTGGGCAGTGAGTGAAAAACTGTTTTTT. Amino acids: CSVEDWAVSEKLFF.

This clonotype showed up just once. This chain joins TRBV11-2 and TRBJ2-7; the D is unclear. The germline CDR1 and CDR2 sequences are SGHAT and FQNNGV. V was clipped by 1 base and J by 5 bases, with 12 bases between them. CDR3 length: 14 residues. CDR3 coding DNA: TGTGCCAGCAGCTTAGTGAGGAAGGGCGACGAGCAGTACTTC. The encoded protein is CASSLVRKGDEQYF. The full variable domain, in which reference TRBV11-2 and TRBJ2-7 provide the parts outside the CDR3, is EAGVAQSPRYKIIEKRQSVAFWCNPISGHATLYWYQQILGQGPKLLIQFQNNGVVDDSQLPKDRFSAERLKGVDSTLKIQPAKLEDSAVYLCASSLVRKGDEQYFGPGTRLTVT.

J is TRBJ1-1 and V is TRBV5-1, with a weak D call TRBD1 (5 bases). V was cut by 1 base and J by 4 bases, with 14 bases left in between. CDR3 length equals 15 residues. Per the germline V gene, CDR1 is SGHRS and CDR2 is YFSETQ. Here the CDR3 reads CASSLSGGLVTEAFF. The DNA of the CDR3 is TGCGCCAGCAGCTTGTCCGGGGGATTAGTCACTGAAGCTTTCTTT.

The chain joins TRBV27 to TRBJ2-7, with D tentatively TRBD1 or TRBD2 (5 bases each). Germline V CDR1 and CDR2: MNHEY, SMNVEV (reference sequence). The CDR3 has 16 amino acids. Deletions cut 4 bases from V and 2 bases from J, with 18 bases between. The CDR3 loop reads CASSSRTGTLTYEQYF. In DNA, the CDR3 is TGTGCCAGCAGTTCGCGTACCGGGACGCTAACCTACGAGCAGTACTTC.

This clonotype was seen a few times. The J gene is TRBJ2-3, the V gene TRBV7-2; 8 positions match TRBD2. CDR1 is SGHTA and CDR2 is FQGNSA in the germline V gene. J gave up 6 bases and V 1 base, and 12 bases lay outside the gene matches. The CDR3 is 17 amino acids. As DNA, the CDR3 is TGTGCCAGCAGCTTAGGTTGGCGGGAGGTCACAGGGGATACGCAGTATTTT. This encodes CASSLGWREVTGDTQYF.